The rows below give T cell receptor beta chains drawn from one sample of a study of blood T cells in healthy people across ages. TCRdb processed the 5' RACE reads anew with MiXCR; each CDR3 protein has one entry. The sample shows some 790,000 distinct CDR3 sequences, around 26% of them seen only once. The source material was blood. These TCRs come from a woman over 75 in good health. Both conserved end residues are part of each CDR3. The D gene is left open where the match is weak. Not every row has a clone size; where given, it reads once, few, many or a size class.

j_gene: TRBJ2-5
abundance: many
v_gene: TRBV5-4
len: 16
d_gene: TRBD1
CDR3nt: TGTGCCAGCAGCTCGGACAGGGTGGGCTTCCAAGAGACCCAGTACTTC
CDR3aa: CASSSDRVGFQETQYF

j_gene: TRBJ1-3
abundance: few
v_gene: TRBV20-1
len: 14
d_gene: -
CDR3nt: TGCAGTGCTAGAGATTGGAGGTCTGGAAACACCATATATTTT
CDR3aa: CSARDWRSGNTIYF

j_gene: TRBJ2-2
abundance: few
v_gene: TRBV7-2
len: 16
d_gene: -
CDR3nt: TGTGCCAGCAGCTTATTTCGGGGGGCGGACACCGGGGAGCTGTTTTTT
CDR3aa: CASSLFRGADTGELFF

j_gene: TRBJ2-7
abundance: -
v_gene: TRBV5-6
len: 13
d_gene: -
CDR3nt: TGTGCCAGCAGCTTGGACGGGATATACGAGCAGTACTTC
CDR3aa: CASSLDGIYEQYF

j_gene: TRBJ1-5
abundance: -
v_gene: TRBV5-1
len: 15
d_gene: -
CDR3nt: TGCGCCAGCAGCTTGGGAGGTTCCAACAATCAGCCCCAGCATTTT
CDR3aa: CASSLGGSNNQPQHF

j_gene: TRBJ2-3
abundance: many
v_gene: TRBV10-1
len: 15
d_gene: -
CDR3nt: TGCGCCAGCAGTGAGTCCCGGGCTACCATCGGTACGCAGTATTTT
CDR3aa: CASSESRATIGTQYF

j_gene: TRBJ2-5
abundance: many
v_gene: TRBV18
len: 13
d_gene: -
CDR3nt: TGTGCCAGCTCACCAGGTCGAGAAACGGGCCAGTACTTC
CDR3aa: CASSPGRETGQYF

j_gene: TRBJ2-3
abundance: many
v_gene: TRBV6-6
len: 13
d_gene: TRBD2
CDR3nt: TGTGCCAGCAGTAAACTAGCGGTAGATACGCAGTATTTT
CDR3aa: CASSKLAVDTQYF

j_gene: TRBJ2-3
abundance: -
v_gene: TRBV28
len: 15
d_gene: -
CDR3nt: TGTGCCGGCAGTTTGGACACCTCCGGCACAGATACGCAGTATTTT
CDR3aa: CAGSLDTSGTDTQYF

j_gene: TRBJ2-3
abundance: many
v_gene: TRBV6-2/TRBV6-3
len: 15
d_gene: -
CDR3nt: TGTGCCAGCAGTACGACCTTAGCTAGCACAGATACGCAGTATTTT
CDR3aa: CASSTTLASTDTQYF

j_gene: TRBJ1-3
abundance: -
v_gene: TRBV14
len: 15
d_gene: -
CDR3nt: TGTGCCAGCAGCCAACAAATGACGACTGGAAACACCATATATTTT
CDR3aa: CASSQQMTTGNTIYF

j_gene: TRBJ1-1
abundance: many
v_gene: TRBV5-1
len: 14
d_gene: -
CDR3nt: TGCGCCAGCAGCGCTGACGGAGTTAACGGTGAAGCTTTCTTT
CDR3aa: CASSADGVNGEAFF

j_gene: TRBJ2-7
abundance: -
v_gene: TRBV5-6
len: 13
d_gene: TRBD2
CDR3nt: TGTGCCAGCAGCGGTGAGCGGGAGAACGAGCAGTACTTC
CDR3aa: CASSGERENEQYF

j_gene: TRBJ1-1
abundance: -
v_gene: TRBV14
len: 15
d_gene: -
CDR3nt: TGTGCCAGCAGCCAAGTTCCAGGGAATATAGCTGAAGCTTTCTTT
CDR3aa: CASSQVPGNIAEAFF

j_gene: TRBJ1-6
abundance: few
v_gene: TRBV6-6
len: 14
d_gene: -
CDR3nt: TGTGCCAGCAGTTACGGCAGGGGTACTTCACCCCTCCACTTT
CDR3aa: CASSYGRGTSPLHF

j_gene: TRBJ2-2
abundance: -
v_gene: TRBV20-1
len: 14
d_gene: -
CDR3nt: TGCAGTGCTAGAATGGGGGGTAACACCGGGGAGCTGTTTTTT
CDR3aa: CSARMGGNTGELFF

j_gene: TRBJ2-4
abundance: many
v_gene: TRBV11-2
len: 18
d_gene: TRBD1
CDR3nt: TGTGCCAGCAGCTTGGGTCATGGACAGGGACTAGCCAAAAACATTCAGTACTTC
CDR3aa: CASSLGHGQGLAKNIQYF

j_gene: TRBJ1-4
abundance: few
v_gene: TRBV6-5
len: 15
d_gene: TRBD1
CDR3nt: TGTGCCAGCAGTTACGGGACAGCAACTAATGAAAAACTGTTTTTT
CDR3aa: CASSYGTATNEKLFF

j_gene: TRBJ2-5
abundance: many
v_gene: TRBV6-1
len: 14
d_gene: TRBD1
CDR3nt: TGTGCCAGCAGTGAAGCGGACAGGGAGGAGACCCAGTACTTC
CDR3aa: CASSEADREETQYF

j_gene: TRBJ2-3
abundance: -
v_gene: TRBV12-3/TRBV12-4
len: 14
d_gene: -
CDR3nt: TGTGCCAGCAGTTTAGGGGGGACGGCGGATACGGAGTATTTT
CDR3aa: CASSLGGTADTEYF

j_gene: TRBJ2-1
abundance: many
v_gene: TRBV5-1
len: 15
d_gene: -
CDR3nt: TGCGCCAGCAGCTTGGCGGGGTTCTCCTACAATGAGCAGTTCTTC
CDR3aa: CASSLAGFSYNEQFF

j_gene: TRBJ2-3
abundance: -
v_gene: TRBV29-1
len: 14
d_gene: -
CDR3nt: TGCAGCGTTGAAGGAGGCCTCGTGGGAGATACGCAGTATTTT
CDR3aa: CSVEGGLVGDTQYF

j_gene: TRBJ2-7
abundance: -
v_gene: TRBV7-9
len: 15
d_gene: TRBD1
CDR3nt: TGTGCCAGCAGCTTCGGGGACAGGAGCTCCTACGAGCAGTACTTC
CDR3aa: CASSFGDRSSYEQYF